This T cell receptor (beta chain) came from a study of cytomegalovirus exposure and HLA in healthy donors (dated by TCRdb to between 2016 and 2019). General notes on the study: An earlier analysis of 587 of the donors reported around 280 Gb of sequence data and some 110 million unique TCR beta sequences obtained from about 170 million T cells. An early release covering 550 to 700 HLA-typed donors comprised about 300 gigabases of sequencing data and 85 million or so unique TCR sequences. Of the approximately 400 genotyped donors, more than 75% were placed in the genetic ancestry cluster associated with self-reported Caucasian donors. The study aimed to test whether cataloging public T cell receptors could reveal signatures of past pathogen exposure. Using immunosequencing, the study profiled T cell repertoires from 500 to 800 subjects and related those repertoires to cytomegalovirus serostatus. A separate validation cohort of approximately 130 different subjects was used in addition to the roughly 670-subject first cohort. To predict cytomegalovirus infection status, the study brought together high-throughput TCR immunosequencing, statistical association of individual TCRs with disease status, and machine learning. A later analysis re-analyzed previously published TCR beta repertoires from hundreds of donors and added high-resolution HLA genotyping to study TCR occurrence patterns. Rather than drawing on any new phenotypic data, the later analysis identified candidate immune exposures from TCR beta sequences and the way those sequences occurred across donors. To decide whether each TCR beta V gene segment behaved as functional or pseudogenic, an earlier analysis of some 540 of the donors relied on high-throughput TCR beta sequencing. Donor age, sex, ethnicity and CMV serostatus were compiled together with the repertoire data. In a later genetic analysis, genome-wide SNP genotypes for about 65% of the roughly 670 donors were used, and that subset was treated as a discovery cohort. All discovery cohort repertoires had been generated on a single sequencing platform. HLA typing included class I and class II loci at four-digit resolution. The number of donors typed differed by locus, with 629-630 for A, B, C, DRB1 and DQB1, around 500 for DQA1, 606 for DPA1, and approximately 470 for DPB1. Because of strong linkage in the cohort, 5 or 6 DR-DQ haplotypes were treated as single units for association and clustering. Across approximately 400 genotyped donors of the cohort, an average of 235,054 unique TCR beta nucleotide sequences per donor were sequenced, and about a sixth of those sequences were non-productive.

Worth noting for this clone: The antigen it recognizes is unknown. No quality values exist for individual bases; no much larger clone is one base distant.

Beyond this particular receptor, the publication reports: Immune exposure information for the cohort was limited to CMV serostatus. According to a later analysis, most CMV-associated TCR beta chains appeared to be HLA-restricted, and the HLA associations seemed to be driven largely by CMV exposure. Cytomegalovirus status was reported to be diagnosed by the classifier with high specificity and sensitivity in both the original and validation cohorts. In a later analysis, several top co-occurrence clusters were reported to appear linked to parvovirus B19, influenza, CMV and Epstein-Barr virus. Only TCR beta chains were sequenced in this cohort, and the absence of alpha or paired-chain data limited detectable features. Because some donors lacked HLA typing at each locus, the association tests relied only on the typed subset. According to the authors, the approach could potentially be generalized to other disease states and immunological phenotypes. A later analysis found that HLA-associated TCR beta chains were more clonally expanded and had lower generation probabilities than equally common non-associated chains. Strong co-occurrence of HLA alleles, especially DR and DQ, made assigning TCR associations to individual alleles difficult. A later analysis found that TCR association rates varied across HLA loci, with DRB1 alleles showing the most associated TCRs and HLA-C alleles the fewest. V-gene and J-gene trimming of TCR beta chains was associated with a missense DCLRE1C variant in a later genetic analysis, and the association was replicated in an independent cohort. A cluster of highly shared sequence variants was judged likely to represent a technical artifact of the sequencing pipeline. The study gave a list of under 200 TCR beta chains associated with cytomegalovirus. In a later genetic analysis, fewer N-insertions in productive TCRs were reported among donors in an Asian-associated ancestry cluster than the approximately 670-donor mean. About 17 rarely observed V segments, including chromosome 9 orphons, were excluded from the earlier analysis of some 590 of the donors because counts were too low. Presence/absence analyses assumed roughly uniform sequencing depth across donors, an assumption that may not hold. Across donors, most TCR sequences were observed very rarely, whereas some public TCRs were present in many individuals. At a false discovery rate of 0.05, a later analysis linked approximately 18,000 TCR beta sequences to specific HLA alleles. A further reported finding was that TCR beta sequences accurately predicted the HLA-A and HLA-B alleles for most subjects in the first cohort. An earlier analysis of 450 to 750 of the donors showed that most TCR beta V segments appeared in productive rearrangements either about 87% or about 30% of the time, which broadly matched IMGT annotations. Correlated functional status among segregating V segments might be attributable to linkage disequilibrium, but an unknown experimental factor could not be ruled out. In vitro tests confirmed that a few of the cytomegalovirus-associated TCR beta chains recognize cytomegalovirus antigens.

The cohort consisted of 600 or so healthy bone marrow donors. At the time of sampling, every cohort member was nominally healthy, though immune exposures that went unrecorded were likely present. The donor tested CMV seronegative, placing the donor among the 350 to 400 seronegative members of the cohort. Each donor provided a peripheral blood sample, and peripheral blood mononuclear cells were used for TCR beta sequencing. Genomic DNA extraction from the blood cell samples was performed with the Qiagen DNeasy Blood Extraction Kit. The library was built by means of the immunoSEQ multiplex PCR assay. A mixture of 60 forward primers for TCR Vbeta segments and 13 reverse primers for TCR Jbeta segments was used in the multiplex PCR. The CDR3 region of rearranged TCR beta genes was amplified from genomic DNA with a multiplex PCR assay. The amplified TCR beta libraries were sequenced on the Illumina HiSeq System as 87-base-pair reads. Processing in the source paper ran as follows. A later analysis tallied approximately 87 million unique TCR beta chains across the 666 repertoires, and around 12 million of those chains were shared by two or more donors. Raw reads were error-corrected and collapsed into unique sequences by a nearest-neighbor algorithm in which closely related sequences were merged to remove PCR and sequencing errors. V, D and J gene segments were assigned by aligning CDR3 sequences to IMGT reference sequences. For a sequence to be retained, a match of at least six nucleotides to both a V gene segment and a J gene segment was required. A rearrangement was called productive if the CDR3 had no stop codons and remained in frame with V and J, and every other rearrangement was called non-productive. Following IMGT convention, CDR3 was defined as the stretch from the second conserved V-encoded cysteine to the conserved J-encoded phenylalanine. The earlier analysis of 500 to 750 of the donors excluded any sequence lacking an unambiguous match to a single V gene segment. An earlier analysis of several hundred of the donors called V segments functional above 56.7% productive rearrangements and segregating when the between-donor standard deviation exceeded 5%. To diagnose cytomegalovirus status from the catalog of TCR beta chain sequences, a statistical classification framework was built. In a later analysis, V and J genes were assigned by comparing TCR nucleotide sequences against IMGT/GENE-DB human TR gene sequences. In a later analysis, CDR3 sequences and most-parsimonious VDJ recombination scenarios were assigned using the TCRdist pipeline. A later analysis defined each TCR beta chain by its CDR3 amino acid sequence plus V-gene family, and excluded reads lacking a unique V-gene family. A later analysis removed 600 or so highly shared, low-generation-probability nucleotide sequences to deal with suspected cross-contamination and a sequencing artifact. For each public chain, a later analysis derived a clonal expansion index from normalized ranks of inferred template counts within each repertoire. A later analysis computed generation probabilities with a VDJ recombination model fitted to out-of-frame rearrangements, and checked the results against IGoR. In a later analysis, TCR-TCR, TCR-HLA and TCR-CMV co-occurrence was scored with hypergeometric tests, and a repertoire-size bias correction was applied to TCR pairs. A later analysis estimated false discovery rates by permuting HLA or CMV assignments 20 times. A later analysis grouped co-occurring TCRs with DBSCAN, adding TCRdist sequence similarity when clustering within HLA-allele-positive subsets. Repertoires with fewer than 30,000 or more than 120,000 public chains, plus five repertoires with anomalous nucleotide sharing, were excluded from co-occurrence clustering. The immuneACCESS repertoire file appears here via TCRdb, limited to in-frame rearrangements. These files lack a portion of the clones; in checked studies, under half of the deficit traces to unresolved V genes, and the cause of the others is not known. The V and J calls and clone size come from that table; D and trimming were worked out from the DNA. The sample records under 200,000 clones, approximately 80% of which are singletons. Jointly, the top ten make up less than 2% of the sample.

The sample taken for sequencing was PBMCs. The source is a woman aged 18 to 35 in good health and CMV-seronegative.

The DNA sequence is as follows: TGTGCCAGCAGCCCCCCAGGTCTGGCGAACACCGGGGAGCTGTTTTTT. This translates into CASSPPGLANTGELFF. The V and J segments used are TRBV28 and TRBJ2-2, with the identity of the D gene unclear. The trim is 6 bases for V and 0 bases for J, with a gap of 14 bases between the germline ends. Reading the germline V gene gives CDR1 MDHEN and CDR2 SYDVKM. The CDR3 starts with the cysteine, ends with the phenylalanine, and has 16 residues. Solely the CDR3 DNA is kept, with 48 bases framed from the first base.